This TCR beta chain was recorded in a study of T cell responses to AZD1222 COVID-19 vaccine. General observations from the study: Donors were mostly white British, more females; clonal diversity possibly underestimated. Repertoires were sampled only after the peak T cell response.

Samples with a second dose at about 4 or about 12 weeks were pooled together. Method: immunoSEQ multiplex PCR; TCRdb's copy keeps in-frame clones and lacks some. The sample comprises 100,000 to 150,000 clones, around 92% of which are singletons, and about 7.7% rests with the top ten. J lost 5 bases, V lost 2 bases, and 16 bases had no gene match. Germline CDR1 reads MNHEY; CDR2 reads SMNVEV (reference sequence). The CDR3 runs 18 residues. Worth noting for this clone: The target antigen is unknown.

Sequencing was performed on peripheral blood, taken 28 days after the second AZD1222 dose. The TCR was taken from an adult who received the AZD1222 COVID-19 vaccine. V and J are TRBV27 and TRBJ1-2; 8 nucleotides match TRBD1. CDR3 in amino acids: CASSLTGQGLSNIYGYTF. DNA of the CDR3: TGTGCCAGCAGTTTAACCGGACAGGGTCTTTCAAATATATATGGCTACACCTTC.